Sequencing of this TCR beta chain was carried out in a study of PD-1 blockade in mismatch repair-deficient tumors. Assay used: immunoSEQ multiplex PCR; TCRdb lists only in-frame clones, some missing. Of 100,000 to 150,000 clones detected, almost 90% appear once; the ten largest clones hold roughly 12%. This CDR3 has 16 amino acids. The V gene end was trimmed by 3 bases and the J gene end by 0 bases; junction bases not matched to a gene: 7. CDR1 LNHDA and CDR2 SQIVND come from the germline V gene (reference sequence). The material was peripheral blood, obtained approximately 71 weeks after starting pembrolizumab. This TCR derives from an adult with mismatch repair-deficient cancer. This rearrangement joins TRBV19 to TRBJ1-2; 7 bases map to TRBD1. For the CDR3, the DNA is TGTGCCAGTAGTATGTTGGGGCAGGGGGCTAACTATGGCTACACCTTC. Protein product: CASSMLGQGANYGYTF.